The 16 T cell receptor beta chains in this list originate from one sample, sequenced in a study of cytomegalovirus exposure and HLA in healthy donors. The PCR made use of 60 Vbeta and 13 Jbeta primers. The assay was immunoSEQ multiplex PCR, and TCRdb's table has in-frame clones only and misses some. This sample has about 100,000 clones; about 80% occur once, and the top ten carry less than 8%. What was sequenced was PBMCs. These receptors came from a man aged 25-45 years in good health and CMV-seronegative.

As to this clone: The sample contains more than one DNA sequence encoding this CDR3. The chain uses TRBV10-2 and TRBJ1-3; 9 bases map to TRBD1. Germline CDR1 reads WSHSY; CDR2 reads SAAADI. V lost 6 bases to trimming and J lost 2 bases; unmatched junction nucleotides: 5. CDR3 size: 15 residues. DNA for the CDR3: TGCGCCAGCAGCTCGACAGGGGGAACTGGAAACACCATATATTTT. Protein sequence: CASSSTGGTGNTIYF.

This rearrangement joins TRBV7-9 to TRBJ1-1, with a tentative D call TRBD1 (6 bases). V lost 1 base, J lost 7 bases, and 7 bases lay in between. The germline V gene encodes CDR1 SEHNR and CDR2 FQNEAQ (reference sequence). This CDR3 is 12 amino acids long. The CDR3 sequence is CASSLEDSEAFF. The DNA of the CDR3 is TGTGCCAGCAGCTTAGAGGACAGTGAAGCTTTCTTT.

The J gene is TRBJ1-4, the V gene TRBV30; possible D gene TRBD1, 5 bases. Trimming pared 2 bases from V and 8 bases from J, leaving 18 bases between. The CDR3 has 15 amino acids. From germline, CDR1 is GTSNPN and CDR2 SVGIG (reference sequence). CDR3 DNA: TGTGCCTGGAGTCCGCGGGGGATGGAGGCAGAAAAACTGTTTTTT. Residues: CAWSPRGMEAEKLFF.

This clone was observed once. The chain has TRBV6-1 and TRBJ2-7; TRBD2 aligns across 9 bases. The J segment lost 7 bases and the V segment lost 4 bases, leaving 8 bases of the junction unmatched. Germline V CDR1 and CDR2: MNHNS, SASEGT. CDR3 size: 14 residues. CDR3 region: CASSGLAGVGEQYF. In nucleotides, the CDR3 is TGTGCCAGCAGTGGATTAGCGGGAGTGGGAGAGCAGTACTTC.

This sequence joins TRBV12-5 and TRBJ1-1; TRBD1 agrees at 9 bases. CDR3 length equals 16 residues. Germline V gene lookup returns CDR1 LGHNT and CDR2 FRNRAP. V shed 4 bases and J 1 base; nucleotides not matched to a gene: 7. In DNA, the CDR3 is TGTGCTAGTGGTTCGCTATACAGGGGGCCGAACACTGAAGCTTTCTTT. It is translated as CASGSLYRGPNTEAFF.

The rearrangement uses TRBV19 and TRBJ2-1, with TRBD2 matching over 9 bases. The CDR3 totals 15 residues. Germline CDR1 and CDR2: LNHDA and SQIVND (reference sequence). The trim removed 7 bases at V and 7 bases at J, leaving 11 bases unmatched. DNA for the CDR3: TGTGCCAGTATGGACAGCGGGGGGCTATGGAATGAGCAGTTCTTC. Its protein is CASMDSGGLWNEQFF.

Only one count was recorded for this clone. This rearrangement joins TRBV19 to TRBJ1-2; 8 bases are a match to TRBD1. The CDR3 is 16 amino acids. In germline, CDR1 is LNHDA, CDR2 SQIVND (reference sequence). The junction had 7 bases not matched to a gene; V was cut back by 4 bases and J by 0 bases. In DNA, the CDR3 is TGTGCCAGTAGTAACGACAGGGGCCGTACTAACTATGGCTACACCTTC. Its protein is CASSNDRGRTNYGYTF.

The chain carries TRBV5-5 and TRBJ2-5; D may be TRBD1 (6 bases). Germline V gene lookup returns CDR1 SGHKS and CDR2 YYEKEE (reference sequence). Deletions cut 0 bases from V and 4 bases from J, with 10 bases between. This CDR3 is built from 14 residues. As DNA, the CDR3 is TGTGCCAGCAGCTTGGATACAGGGCGAGAGACCCAGTACTTC. Its translation: CASSLDTGRETQYF.

V usage is TRBV15 and J usage is TRBJ2-5; TRBD1 matches at 8 bases. Looked up from germline, CDR1 is LNHNV and CDR2 is YYDKDF (reference sequence). V trimming: 1 base; J trimming: 4 bases; junction bases outside the gene matches: 5. The CDR3 contains 15 residues. CDR3 sequence (DNA): TGTGCCACCAGCAGAGCCCAGGGGGCTAGAGAGACCCAGTACTTC. Translation gives CATSRAQGARETQYF.

This rearrangement joins TRBV5-1 to TRBJ2-7; 8 bases are shared with TRBD1. V dropped 2 bases and J dropped 4; count of bases not matched to a gene: 8. Germline V gene lookup returns CDR1 SGHRS and CDR2 YFSETQ. This CDR3 contains 15 residues. The CDR3 DNA sequence: TGCGCCAGCAGCTTAACTTCAGGGGGCGGGTACGAGCAGTACTTC. It yields the protein CASSLTSGGGYEQYF.

The chain uses TRBV9 and TRBJ2-7; no reliable D call. This CDR3 region has 14 residues. Between the trimmed V and J ends, which lost 4 bases and 0 bases, there was a span of 11 bases. CDR1 and CDR2 (germline): SGDLS, YYNGEE. The DNA of the CDR3 is TGTGCCAGCAGCCCCACTTCGAGCTCCTACGAGCAGTACTTC. Protein product: CASSPTSSSYEQYF.

The genes are TRBV14 and TRBJ1-5; D perhaps matches TRBD1 (5 bases). The CDR3 runs 12 residues. The germline CDR1 and CDR2 sequences are SGHDN and FVKESK. The V gene lost 1 base and the J gene lost 9 bases, with 7 bases spanning the gap. The CDR3 loop is CASSQAGLPQHF. The CDR3 DNA sequence: TGTGCCAGCAGCCAAGCAGGGTTGCCCCAGCATTTT.

The chain links TRBV7-9 to TRBJ2-7; perhaps TRBD1 as D (5 bases). From germline, CDR1 is SEHNR and CDR2 FQNEAQ (reference sequence). This CDR3 spans 16 amino acids. V was trimmed by 3 bases and J by 4 bases, leaving 19 bases between them. CDR3 sequence: CASSFPGRTPGYEQYF. Written as DNA, the CDR3 is TGTGCCAGCAGCTTCCCTGGGCGGACACCAGGGTACGAGCAGTACTTC.

This clone was detected only once. The chain recombines TRBV9 with TRBJ1-1; no definite D call. There are 15 residues in the CDR3. The germline V gene encodes CDR1 SGDLS and CDR2 YYNGEE. V gave up 0 bases and J gave up 2 bases, with 11 bases separating them. This CDR3 reads CASSVDASSNTEAFF. For the CDR3, the DNA is TGTGCCAGCAGCGTAGACGCCAGTTCAAACACTGAAGCTTTCTTT.

The rearrangement uses TRBV28 and TRBJ1-5, with D perhaps matching TRBD1 (6 bases). V dropped 2 bases and J dropped 7 bases, with 15 bases sitting between them. Germline CDR1 and CDR2: MDHEN and SYDVKM. The CDR3 runs to 15 residues. The CDR3 sequence is CASSLVSGGWQPQHF. The DNA of the CDR3 is TGTGCCAGCAGTTTAGTATCGGGGGGCTGGCAGCCCCAGCATTTT.

This clone was seen only a few times. The V call is TRBV19, the J call TRBJ2-7, with 10 nucleotides matching TRBD1. Germline CDR1 and CDR2: LNHDA and SQIVND (reference sequence). The V gene end was trimmed by 6 bases and the J gene end by 0 bases; junction bases not matched to a gene: 2. The CDR3 runs to 14 residues. For the CDR3, the DNA is TGTGCCAGTAGCTGGGACAGGGGCTCCTACGAGCAGTACTTC. Protein product: CASSWDRGSYEQYF.